This record concerns one TCR beta chain sequence. Its antigen is currently unknown. This sample was included in a study of T cell responses to AZD1222 COVID-19 vaccine. Regarding the study as a whole: Females outnumbered males among donors, who were mostly white British; clonal diversity was possibly underestimated. CD4 TCRs associated with vaccination spanned spike, dominating at 160-218 and 743-854. Compared with day 0, the breadth and depth of the Spike-specific TCR repertoire rose significantly after two doses of AZD1222. It was only six AZD1222 recipients who were seropositive at baseline.

This CDR3 is 14 amino acids long. CDR1 and CDR2 from the germline V gene are LGHNA and YNFKEQ. V lost 1 base and J 3 bases, leaving 8 bases between the germline ends. Profiled with immunoSEQ multiplex PCR; TCRdb holds only in-frame clones, not every one. The sample carries more than 100,000 clones, around 91% recorded once. This clonotype originated in an adult in good health. The specimen comprised peripheral blood, sampled on day 0 of AZD1222 vaccination. The chain employs TRBV4-2 and TRBJ2-3, with a weak D call TRBD2 (5 bases). The CDR3: CASSQVRGTDTQYF. CDR3 sequence (DNA): TGTGCCAGCAGCCAAGTACGGGGTACAGATACGCAGTATTTT.